The text below deals with one T cell receptor beta chain. This clonotype showed up just a few times. Its antigen is not yet known. No qualities accompany the bases; no much larger clone lies one base away. Instrument on record: Illumina HiSeq 1500. TCRdb itself trimmed the public reads at Q25 with fastp, ran MiXCR and retained productive beta chains. Each CDR3 protein gets just one entry, which takes the most common genes and DNA from the rows behind it. The sample data list about 680,000 distinct CDR3 sequences, and roughly 24% of these were observed just once. Of the sample, less than 9.5% falls within the top ten clones. This sample stems from a study of T cell repertoires in cytomegalovirus infection (dated by TCRdb to between 2019 and 2020). General notes on the study: Donor HLA type was relevant to the analysis, as public TCR beta signatures indicated carriage of CMV infection together with the matching HLA type. Study-wide findings and limitations: In the ex vivo response, HLA-C-restricted CMV-specific TCR beta clonotypes were dominant, and in two of eight donors the single most frequent clonotype came from this HLA-C-restricted group. Carriers of CMV infection plus the relevant HLA type were discriminated by the cumulative frequency of public TCR beta family members in the study cohort and in an independent 352-donor cohort.

The V end loses 2 bases and the J end loses 7 bases, and a stretch of 15 bases separates them. CDR3 length: 14 amino acids, cysteine to phenylalanine. Only the CDR3 part of the read is kept: 42 bases, read in frame from the first base. CDR1 and CDR2 are read off the germline V gene (reference sequence) as WNHNN and SYGVQD. This sequence was found in a human donor in good health (CMV status not recorded). Some clones in this sample may be carry-over from other donors' samples. The V and J segments used are TRBV10-1 and TRBJ2-7; no D gene call is confident. The sequenced sample consisted of CD8+ T cells from PBMCs. The DNA sequence is given as TGCGCCAGCAGTGAGGATTCAGTGGATGATGAGCAGTACTTC. Translation gives CASSEDSVDDEQYF.